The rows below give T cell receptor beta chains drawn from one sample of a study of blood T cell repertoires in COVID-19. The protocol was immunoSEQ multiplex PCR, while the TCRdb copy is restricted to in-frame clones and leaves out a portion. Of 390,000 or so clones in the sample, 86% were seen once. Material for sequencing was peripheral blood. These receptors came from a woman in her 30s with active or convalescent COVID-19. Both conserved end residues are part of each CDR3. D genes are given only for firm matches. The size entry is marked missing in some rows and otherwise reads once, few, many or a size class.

DNA: TGTGCCAGCAGCCGAGGGGGCGGGATAGCATACAATGAGCAGTTCTTC; CDR3: CASSRGGGIAYNEQFF; V: TRBV27; D: NA; J: TRBJ2-1; size: NA
DNA: TGCGCCAGCAGCTTAAGGACAGGGGTCTCTGGAAACACCATATATTTT; CDR3: CASSLRTGVSGNTIYF; V: TRBV5-1; D: TRBD1; J: TRBJ1-3; size: NA
DNA: TGTGCCAGCAGTGATCCCAGCAGGGGAGACTATGGCTACACCTTC; CDR3: CASSDPSRGDYGYTF; V: TRBV6-1; D: NA; J: TRBJ1-2; size: NA
DNA: TGTGCCAGCAGCGTAGCTCGCGGGGATGAGACCCAGTACTTC; CDR3: CASSVARGDETQYF; V: TRBV9; D: NA; J: TRBJ2-5; size: once
DNA: TGTGCCAGCAGCTTACAGGGCCCCCTCGATGAGCAGTACTTC; CDR3: CASSLQGPLDEQYF; V: TRBV7-9; D: NA; J: TRBJ2-7; size: few
DNA: TGTGCCAGCAGCCAAGATGTTCCGGGACTAACAAAAACAGATACGCAGTATTTT; CDR3: CASSQDVPGLTKTDTQYF; V: TRBV3-1/TRBV3-2; D: TRBD2; J: TRBJ2-3; size: NA
DNA: TGTGCCACCAGTGACCATGACAGGCTCGCTGAAGCTTTCTTT; CDR3: CATSDHDRLAEAFF; V: TRBV24-1; D: NA; J: TRBJ1-1; size: NA
DNA: TGTGCCAGCAGCTTGTTTGGAGCATCATCTGGAGACGGGGAGACCCAGTACTTC; CDR3: CASSLFGASSGDGETQYF; V: TRBV5-6; D: NA; J: TRBJ2-5; size: NA
DNA: TGTGCCAGCTCAACTAGCGGGAGGGCCCATGAGCAGTTCTTC; CDR3: CASSTSGRAHEQFF; V: TRBV25-1; D: TRBD2; J: TRBJ2-1; size: NA
DNA: TGTGCCAGCAGTTCGCGGCCCTATTATGGCTACACCTTC; CDR3: CASSSRPYYGYTF; V: TRBV12-3/TRBV12-4; D: NA; J: TRBJ1-2; size: NA
DNA: TGTGCCAGCACCTCGGCAGGGCTAGGTTCACCCCTCCACTTT; CDR3: CASTSAGLGSPLHF; V: TRBV25-1; D: NA; J: TRBJ1-6; size: few
DNA: TGTGCCAGTAGTATGGGGCTAGCGGGGTATGGTGAGCAGTTCTTC; CDR3: CASSMGLAGYGEQFF; V: TRBV19; D: TRBD2; J: TRBJ2-1; size: NA
DNA: TGTGCCAGCAGCCCCCCCAGCTCCTACGAGCAGTACTTC; CDR3: CASSPPSSYEQYF; V: TRBV5-4; D: NA; J: TRBJ2-7; size: NA
DNA: TGTGCCAGCAGCTATAGCGGGGTCGAGACCCAGTACTTC; CDR3: CASSYSGVETQYF; V: TRBV7-2; D: TRBD2; J: TRBJ2-5; size: NA
DNA: TGTGCCAGCAGCCAACTGCGGGAGATCCCCGGGGAGCTGTTTTTT; CDR3: CASSQLREIPGELFF; V: TRBV3-1/TRBV3-2; D: TRBD2; J: TRBJ2-2; size: NA
DNA: TGTGCCAGCAGCCCCGGGGAGCCTAACTATGGCTACACCTTC; CDR3: CASSPGEPNYGYTF; V: TRBV7-9; D: NA; J: TRBJ1-2; size: NA
DNA: TGTGCCAGCTCACCAATCAAGGAGGAAAAACTGTTTTTT; CDR3: CASSPIKEEKLFF; V: TRBV18; D: NA; J: TRBJ1-4; size: NA
DNA: TGTGCCAGTAGGGACCCGGGACAGGTTTTCTCTGGGGCCAACGTCCTGACTTTC; CDR3: CASRDPGQVFSGANVLTF; V: TRBV19; D: TRBD1; J: TRBJ2-6; size: few
DNA: TGTGCCAGCAGCTTGGAACCGTTCGGTGGAAACACCATATATTTT; CDR3: CASSLEPFGGNTIYF; V: TRBV5-4; D: NA; J: TRBJ1-3; size: NA
DNA: TGTGCCAGCAGCTTAGATCTAGGGCTAGCGGGAGTCCATGAGCAGTTCTTC; CDR3: CASSLDLGLAGVHEQFF; V: TRBV11-2; D: TRBD2; J: TRBJ2-1; size: NA
DNA: TGTGCCAGCAGTGTTCGGGGGAGGGCCTACAATGAGCAGTTCTTC; CDR3: CASSVRGRAYNEQFF; V: TRBV2; D: TRBD2; J: TRBJ2-1; size: NA
DNA: TGTGCCAGCAGCTTTGGTTGGGGGGGGAACACTGAAGCTTTCTTT; CDR3: CASSFGWGGNTEAFF; V: TRBV11-3; D: NA; J: TRBJ1-1; size: once
DNA: TGTGCCAGTAATCGTCTCGGGGAAAACACTGAAGCTTTCTTT; CDR3: CASNRLGENTEAFF; V: TRBV19; D: NA; J: TRBJ1-1; size: NA
DNA: TGTGCCAGTAGTATAGATCCAGGAAGCTACGAGCAGTACTTC; CDR3: CASSIDPGSYEQYF; V: TRBV19; D: NA; J: TRBJ2-7; size: NA
DNA: TGCGCCAGCAGCTTGGTAGGGCCAGGGGGCATTAATGAGCAGTTCTTC; CDR3: CASSLVGPGGINEQFF; V: TRBV5-1; D: TRBD1; J: TRBJ2-1; size: NA
DNA: TGTGCCACCAGTGAATCCTACCAAGATACGCAGTATTTT; CDR3: CATSESYQDTQYF; V: TRBV24-1; D: NA; J: TRBJ2-3; size: NA
DNA: TGTGCCAGCAGGTCCGGAGCTATGAACACTGAAGCTTTCTTT; CDR3: CASRSGAMNTEAFF; V: TRBV6-5; D: NA; J: TRBJ1-1; size: NA
DNA: TGTGCCTGGAGTACAGAGGACAGGGTGGCCGAGCAGTACTTC; CDR3: CAWSTEDRVAEQYF; V: TRBV30; D: TRBD1; J: TRBJ2-7; size: NA
DNA: TGTGCCACCCTCTTCGAGGGCTACACCTTC; CDR3: CATLFEGYTF; V: TRBV25-1; D: NA; J: TRBJ1-2; size: NA
DNA: TGTGCCAGCAGTGCCGTCCCGGGGAATGAGCAGTTCTTC; CDR3: CASSAVPGNEQFF; V: TRBV6-4; D: NA; J: TRBJ2-1; size: once
DNA: TGTGCCAGTAGTCCGGGGACGGACAGGGCGGGGAATCAGCCCCAGCATTTT; CDR3: CASSPGTDRAGNQPQHF; V: TRBV19; D: TRBD1; J: TRBJ1-5; size: NA
DNA: TGTGCCAGCAGAACCCAACCAGCGGGAGGGCCGGGCAATGAGCAGTTCTTC; CDR3: CASRTQPAGGPGNEQFF; V: TRBV13; D: TRBD2; J: TRBJ2-1; size: once
DNA: TGTGCCAGCACCAGCCGGGACAGTAATGGCTACACCTTC; CDR3: CASTSRDSNGYTF; V: TRBV6-5; D: TRBD1; J: TRBJ1-2; size: NA
DNA: TGTGCCAGTAGTACGTCACAGGGGTCGGGCTATGGCTACACCTTC; CDR3: CASSTSQGSGYGYTF; V: TRBV19; D: TRBD1; J: TRBJ1-2; size: few
DNA: TGTGCCAGCAGCCAAGTTGGGGGGGCAGGAGGAAACACCATATATTTT; CDR3: CASSQVGGAGGNTIYF; V: TRBV3-1/TRBV3-2; D: NA; J: TRBJ1-3; size: NA
DNA: TGTGCCAGCAGTAGCGGGAGCTTATCCTACAATGAGCAGTTCTTC; CDR3: CASSSGSLSYNEQFF; V: TRBV27; D: TRBD2; J: TRBJ2-1; size: NA
DNA: TGTGCCAGCAGCTTCGGTTTCCGGGGGGAATTGAATGAGCAGTTCTTC; CDR3: CASSFGFRGELNEQFF; V: TRBV5-8; D: TRBD2; J: TRBJ2-1; size: once
DNA: TGTGCCAGCAGCTTGACCCAGGGGGCTAGGGCCTTC; CDR3: CASSLTQGARAF; V: TRBV5-4; D: TRBD1; J: TRBJ1-2; size: once
DNA: TGTGCCAGTAGTATAGCGAGCTGGGACAGGGTTACTGAAGCTTTCTTT; CDR3: CASSIASWDRVTEAFF; V: TRBV19; D: TRBD1; J: TRBJ1-1; size: NA
DNA: TGTGCCAGCATCCAGACAGGGGGCACTGAAGCTTTCTTT; CDR3: CASIQTGGTEAFF; V: TRBV12-3/TRBV12-4; D: TRBD1; J: TRBJ1-1; size: NA
DNA: TGTGCCAGCAGCCAAGATAGTGGCGGGAGGGCAGACAATGAGCAGTTCTTC; CDR3: CASSQDSGGRADNEQFF; V: TRBV3-1/TRBV3-2; D: TRBD2; J: TRBJ2-1; size: NA
DNA: TGTGCCAGCAGCAAGGCTGCGGGGGTCGGTAGAGCTTTCTTT; CDR3: CASSKAAGVGRAFF; V: TRBV14; D: NA; J: TRBJ1-1; size: few